Below are 12 T cell receptor beta chains sequenced from a single sample in a study of radiation and T cells in renal cell carcinoma. TCRdb's table, derived via immunoSEQ multiplex PCR, lists solely in-frame clones and lacks some. This sample carries 120,000 to 150,000 clones, around four fifths of them seen once, and the ten largest clones take roughly 23%. Stated time point: baseline pretreatment blood. Treatment indicated: 15 Gy SBRT to primary tumor, nephrectomy 4 weeks later. The source was blood, collected from a patient whose treatment included radiotherapy and nephrectomy. These receptors came from a woman aged 50 to 60 with renal cell carcinoma.

The chain links TRBV6-6 to TRBJ2-3; D is uncertain. Germline CDR1 and CDR2: MNHNY and SVGAGI (reference sequence). The germline V and J ends were trimmed by 0 bases and 5 bases, with 9 bases remaining between them. CDR3 size: 14 residues. The CDR3 DNA sequence: TGTGCCAGCAGTTACTCGTCGGAAGGAGATACGCAGTATTTT. It encodes CASSYSSEGDTQYF.

This clone has a single count. V is TRBV7-9 and J is TRBJ2-5; D remains ambiguous. The germline V gene encodes CDR1 SEHNR and CDR2 FQNEAQ (reference sequence). V shed 8 bases and J shed 3 bases, with 10 bases lying between them. The CDR3 is 12 amino acids. The CDR3 here is CASRLWEETQYF. The CDR3 region has the DNA TGTGCCAGCCGGTTATGGGAAGAGACCCAGTACTTC.

This chain connects TRBV7-2 to TRBJ1-1, with D unclear. The germline CDR1 and CDR2 sequences are SGHTA and FQGNSA. V dropped 3 bases and J dropped 2 bases, with 7 bases sitting between them. This CDR3 region has 13 residues. The CDR3 loop is CASSFGINTEAFF. As DNA, the CDR3 is TGTGCCAGCAGCTTCGGGATCAACACTGAAGCTTTCTTT. The full variable domain, completed using reference TRBV7-2 and TRBJ1-1, is GAGVSQSPSNKVTEKGKDVELRCDPISGHTALYWYRQSLGQGLEFLIYFQGNSAPDKSGLPSDRFSAERTGGSVSTLTIQRTQQEDSAVYLCASSFGINTEAFFGQGTRLTVV.

The gene calls are TRBV4-3 and TRBJ1-3; 7 nucleotides line up with TRBD1. The CDR3 length is 16 residues. Germline V lookup: CDR1 LGHNA, CDR2 YSLEER. The junction had 12 bases not matched to a gene; V was cut back by 4 bases and J by 6 bases. CDR3 protein: CASSLVLTGWENTIYF. Written as DNA, the CDR3 is TGCGCCAGCAGCCTGGTCTTGACAGGGTGGGAAAACACCATATATTTT.

The rearrangement uses TRBV10-1 and TRBJ2-7, with D tentatively TRBD1 or TRBD2 (5 bases each). Trimming stripped 5 bases from V and 1 base from J, with 15 bases between. This CDR3 region has 15 residues. CDR1 and CDR2 from the germline V gene are WNHNN and SYGVQD (reference sequence). The CDR3 reads CASSPSGTWSYEQYF. DNA of the CDR3: TGCGCCAGCAGTCCATCCGGGACGTGGTCCTACGAGCAGTACTTC.

The chain uses TRBV10-3 and TRBJ2-4; 7 bases align to TRBD1. The CDR3 is made up of 12 amino acids. Germline values: CDR1 ENHRY, CDR2 SYGVKD. After removal of 2 bases from V and 15 bases from J, the junction contained 7 bases not matched to a gene. CDR3 DNA: TGTGCCATCAGTGAGCAAACGGGACAGTTGTACTTC. It is translated as CAISEQTGQLYF.

The chain has TRBV5-6 and TRBJ2-1; 8 bases match TRBD1. With V trimmed by 3 bases and J by 6 bases, 5 bases remained unmatched. There are 14 residues in the CDR3. Germline-derived CDR1 and CDR2 are SGHDT and YYEEEE. CDR3 bases: TGTGCCAGCAGCTCTGGGACAGGATTCAATGAGCAGTTCTTC. It translates to CASSSGTGFNEQFF.

The chain combines TRBV7-2 with TRBJ2-7; TRBD2 aligns across 14 bases. With V trimmed by 4 bases and J by 2 bases, 7 bases remained unmatched. Germline loops: CDR1 SGHTA, CDR2 FQGNSA. The CDR3 sequence is 17 residues long. CDR3 coding DNA: TGTGCCAGCAGCTCCGGACTAGCGGGGGGCTCCCCCTACGAGCAGTACTTC. It codes for CASSSGLAGGSPYEQYF.

The CDR3 coding sequence is TGTGCCTGGACCCCCCCGCTAGCGGAGACCCAGTACTTC. This gives the protein CAWTPPLAETQYF. This sequence joins TRBV30 and TRBJ2-5; a weak D match, TRBD2 (6 bases). Trimming took off 4 bases at V and 5 bases at J, with 14 bases between the two ends. Germline CDR1 GTSNPN, CDR2 SVGIG (reference sequence). The CDR3 is 13 residues long.

J is TRBJ1-5 and V is TRBV30; 7 bases fit TRBD1. Trimming took 4 bases from V and 2 from J; bases not matched to a gene: 8. Germline V gene sequence: CDR1 GTSNPN, CDR2 SVGIG (reference sequence). CDR3 size: 15 residues. The CDR3 bases are TGTGCCTGGACAGGGGGGGGTTTGGGCAATCAGCCCCAGCATTTT. Its translation is CAWTGGGLGNQPQHF.

The chain joins TRBV6-6 to TRBJ2-3; a possible D gene is TRBD2 (6 bases). The germline V and J ends were trimmed by 5 bases and 6 bases, with 15 bases remaining between them. The CDR3 has 14 amino acids. The V gene's germline CDR1 is MNHNY and CDR2 SVGAGI (reference sequence). The CDR3 protein is CASSLQQEGDTQYF. The CDR3 region has the DNA TGTGCCAGCAGTCTTCAACAGGAGGGGGATACGCAGTATTTT.

This chain links TRBV27 with TRBJ1-2, with D hard to call. CDR1 and CDR2 (germline): MNHEY, SMNVEV (reference sequence). Trimming took off 7 bases at V and 8 bases at J, with 8 bases between the two ends. The CDR3 runs to 10 residues. In DNA form, the CDR3 reads TGTGCCAGCATCCCCCTGGGCTACACCTTC. Its protein product is CASIPLGYTF.